A single TCR beta chain is shown here with its context. Its antigen is unidentified. Repertoires were generated with immunoSEQ multiplex PCR, while TCRdb's copy carries only in-frame clones and drops some. The sample carries about 450,000 clones, 85% to 90% recorded once. There are 15 residues in the CDR3. Per germline, CDR1 SGHVS and CDR2 FNYEAQ. Trimming stripped 5 bases from V and 1 base from J, with 12 bases between. These data come from a study of Ad26.COV2.S vaccination and SARS-CoV-2 variants. Study information: Enrolled in COV1001, the donor was in the Ad26.COV2.S trial arm, which received the vaccine. Intramuscular Ad26.COV2.S doses were given once or twice, 56 days apart. Study-level findings and limits: Vaccine and placebo groups showed comparable non-spike TCR breadth.

Treatment described: around 19 received Ad26.COV2.S at low or high dose, single or two shots; about 5 received placebo; per-sample allocation not given. All samples were drawn on day 63, counting from the first vaccine or placebo injection. The sequenced sample was peripheral blood, obtained in a trial of Ad26.COV2.S vaccine versus placebo. The chain joins TRBV7-6 to TRBJ1-5; no definite D call. This TCR was sampled from a person aged 18-60 years who received the Ad26.COV2.S COVID-19 vaccine or a placebo. CDR3 loop: CASSLGPGSNQPQHF. The CDR3 DNA reads as TGTGCCAGCAGCCTCGGACCCGGAAGCAATCAGCCCCAGCATTTT.